The sequence of this T cell receptor beta chain was determined in a study of post-analysis software for immune sequencing data. Study conclusions and caveats: Samples prepared in the same batch strongly co-clustered by F measure. Roughly five TRBV segments appeared more often in patients than in controls, and TRBV5-6, TRBV5-1 and TRBV20-1 were among these.

Trimming shortened V by 4 bases and J by 4 bases, and 14 bases separated the two germline ends. The length of the CDR3 is 14 residues. CDR1 is SGHRS and CDR2 is YFSETQ in the germline V gene. Only a few counts were recorded for this clonotype. Its target is not known. Researchers reported that TCR beta cDNA libraries carried unique molecular identifiers. Input populations of roughly 0.95 to 10 million T cells gave rise to approximately 500,000 cDNA molecules. A single record per CDR3 protein comes from TCRdb applying MiXCR to the PCR reads. The sample consists of roughly 800,000 distinct CDR3 sequences, 25% to 30% of them appearing once.

The clonotype was recovered from a girl between 10 and 17 years old with multiple sclerosis. Sequenced sample: blood. The chain uses TRBV5-1 and TRBJ1-2, with D unresolved. The CDR3 DNA sequence: TGCGCCAGCAGCCCCCTGGAAACGAGCTATGGCTACACCTTC. This codes for CASSPLETSYGYTF.